The 2 T cell receptor beta chains below were found in one sample sequenced in a study of cytomegalovirus exposure and HLA in healthy donors. The PCR employed 60 Vbeta primers together with 13 Jbeta primers. Using immunoSEQ multiplex PCR, the repertoire was profiled, and TCRdb retains in-frame clones only, with some absent. Here the sample spans 74,000 or so clones, around 80% being singletons. Sequencing input: PBMCs. These TCRs come from a middle-aged man in good health and CMV-seropositive.

The chain links TRBV25-1 to TRBJ1-2; D uncertain. Deletions cut 0 bases from V and 2 bases from J, with 7 bases between. This CDR3 has 14 residues. Germline CDR1 and CDR2: MGHDK and SYGVNS. The CDR3 DNA follows: TGTGCCAGCAGTGAATACGAGGGAAACTATGGCTACACCTTC. It codes for CASSEYEGNYGYTF.

The chain links TRBV4-1 to TRBJ2-3, with 9 nucleotides matching TRBD2. The CDR3 contains 15 residues. V lost 7 bases to trimming and J lost 0 bases; unmatched junction nucleotides: 5. The germline CDR1 and CDR2 sequences are MGHRA and YSYEKL. The CDR3 DNA follows: TGCGCCAGCAAAATGCTAGCGGGAAGCACAGATACGCAGTATTTT. This encodes CASKMLAGSTDTQYF.